This T cell receptor beta chain stems from a study of T cells after yellow fever vaccination. The V end lost 8 bases, the J end lost 6 bases, and 22 bases lay between the germline ends. The CDR3 is made up of 15 amino acids. CDR1 is MDHEN and CDR2 is SYDVKM in the germline V gene. This clonotype was detected many times. A single record per CDR3 protein comes from TCRdb applying MiXCR to the 5' RACE reads. The table lists under 350,000 distinct CDR3 sequences, approximately 4% of them singletons. This TCR came from a man aged 18 to 29 who received the YFV17D yellow fever vaccine. This sample comprised PBMCs, obtained 5 days after the yellow fever booster vaccination. The chain links TRBV28 to TRBJ1-1; no reliable D call. The CDR3 DNA follows: TGTGCCAGCCACCCTCTTGGTGGGGTTGTATCTGAAGCTTTCTTT. Translated: CASHPLGGVVSEAFF.